This TCR beta chain was found in a study of cytomegalovirus exposure and HLA in healthy donors (dated by TCRdb to 2017 to 2019). For the wider study: According to an earlier analysis of a few hundred of the donors, roughly 180 million T cells yielded roughly 110 million unique TCR beta sequences and approximately 300 Gb of sequence data. Roughly 300 gigabases of sequencing data and approximately 91 million unique TCR sequences made up an early release that covered nearly 650 HLA-typed donors. The aim of the study was to test whether cataloging public T cell receptors could identify signatures of past pathogen exposure. All discovery cohort repertoires had been generated on a single sequencing platform. Of the 300 to 500 genotyped donors, 81% were placed in the genetic ancestry cluster associated with self-reported Caucasian donors. The number of typed donors differed by locus: about 629-630 for A, B, C, DRB1 and DQB1; 500 to 550 for DQA1; 600 to 610 for DPA1; and about 450 for DPB1. HLA typing covered class I and class II loci at four-digit resolution. A later genetic analysis took genome-wide SNP genotypes for about 55% of the roughly 670 donors and used that subset as a discovery cohort. Rather than using new phenotypic data, the later analysis identified candidate immune exposures from TCR beta sequences and from how often those sequences occurred across donors. Donor age, sex, ethnicity and CMV serostatus were compiled together with the repertoire data. Several DR-DQ haplotypes were treated as single units for association and clustering because of strong linkage in the cohort. Among 300 to 500 genotyped donors of the cohort, an average of about 220,000 unique TCR beta nucleotide sequences was sequenced per donor, of which about 19% were non-productive. An earlier analysis of around 540 of the donors applied high-throughput TCR beta sequencing to assess whether each TCR beta V gene segment acted as functional or pseudogenic. A later analysis re-examined previously published TCR beta repertoires from about 670 donors and added high-resolution HLA genotyping to investigate patterns of TCR occurrence. To predict cytomegalovirus infection status, the study combined high-throughput TCR immunosequencing, statistical association of individual TCRs with disease status, and machine learning. The T cell repertoires of under 700 subjects were profiled by immunosequencing and related to cytomegalovirus serostatus. In addition to the first cohort of roughly 700 subjects, a separate validation cohort of approximately 130 different subjects was used. The investigation overall reported the following: Broadly in line with IMGT annotations, most TCR beta V segments showed up in productive rearrangements about 90% or about 30% of the time in an earlier analysis of roughly 590 of the donors. Because counts were too low, seventeen rarely observed V segments, including chromosome 9 orphons, were left out of the earlier analysis of about 620 of the donors. Most TCR sequences were observed very rarely across donors, whereas some public TCRs were present in many individuals. Specific HLA alleles were associated with around 18,000 TCR beta sequences at a false discovery rate of 0.05 in a later analysis. In a later analysis, most CMV-associated TCR beta chains were found to appear HLA-restricted, with HLA associations seemingly driven largely by CMV exposure. A cluster of highly shared sequence variants was judged likely to be a technical artifact of the sequencing pipeline. When HLA alleles, especially DR and DQ, strongly co-occurred, attributing TCR associations to individual alleles was difficult. Cytomegalovirus status was reported to be diagnosed by the classifier with high specificity and sensitivity in both the original and validation cohorts. In a later genetic analysis, fewer N-insertions in productive TCRs were reported among donors in an Asian-associated ancestry cluster than the 666-donor mean. For the cohort, immune exposure information was limited to CMV serostatus. Several of the top co-occurrence clusters appeared to be linked to parvovirus B19, influenza, CMV and Epstein-Barr virus, according to a later analysis. V-gene and J-gene trimming of TCR beta chains was associated with a missense DCLRE1C variant in a later genetic analysis, and the association was replicated in an independent cohort. Correlated functional status among segregating V segments might be attributable to linkage disequilibrium, but an unknown experimental factor could not be ruled out. The 87-base-pair reads could not distinguish some IMGT-functional V segments, including TRBV6-2 and TRBV6-3, so those segments were excluded. Roughly uniform sequencing depth across donors was assumed in presence/absence analyses, although this assumption may not hold. In the study, some 160 TCR beta chains were listed as associated with cytomegalovirus. According to a later analysis, TCR association rates differed among HLA loci, with DRB1 alleles showing the most associated TCRs and HLA-C alleles showing the fewest. According to the authors, the approach could potentially be generalized to other disease states and immunological phenotypes. Because HLA typing was unavailable for some donors at each locus, only the typed subset was used in association tests. This cohort had only TCR beta chains sequenced, and the lack of alpha or paired-chain data limited which features could be detected. A further reported finding was that TCR beta sequences accurately predicted the HLA-A and HLA-B alleles for most subjects in the first cohort. In vitro tests confirmed that a few of the cytomegalovirus-associated TCR beta chains recognize cytomegalovirus antigens. In a later analysis, HLA-associated TCR beta chains showed more clonal expansion and lower generation probabilities than non-associated chains that were equally common.

Of note for this clone: Its antigen remains undetermined. No much larger clonotype is one base removed from it; base qualities were not supplied.

The receptor library was made with the immunoSEQ multiplex PCR assay. For the multiplex PCR, a mixture combining 60 forward primers for TCR Vbeta segments and 13 reverse primers for TCR Jbeta segments was used. A multiplex PCR assay on genomic DNA amplified the CDR3 region of rearranged TCR beta genes. On the Illumina HiSeq System, the amplified TCR beta libraries were sequenced as 87-base-pair reads. The paper's data handling went like this. In a later analysis, 77 million or so unique TCR beta chains were counted across the roughly 670 repertoires, and some 10 million of these chains were shared by at least two donors. Raw reads were error-corrected and collapsed into unique sequences by a nearest-neighbor algorithm in which closely related sequences were merged to remove PCR and sequencing errors. To assign V, D and J gene segments, CDR3 sequences were aligned to IMGT reference sequences. For a sequence to be retained, a match of at least six nucleotides to both a V gene segment and a J gene segment was required. Rearrangements were classified as productive when the CDR3 lacked stop codons and remained in frame with V and J, and all other rearrangements were classified as non-productive. Following IMGT convention, CDR3 was defined as the stretch from the second conserved V-encoded cysteine to the conserved J-encoded phenylalanine. The earlier analysis of fewer than 750 of the donors excluded sequences that lacked an unambiguous match to a single V gene segment. In an earlier analysis of 587 of the donors, V segments were called functional above 56.7% productive rearrangements and were called segregating when the between-donor standard deviation exceeded 5%. A statistical classification framework was built to diagnose cytomegalovirus status from the catalog of TCR beta chain sequences. In a later analysis, TCR nucleotide sequences were compared against IMGT/GENE-DB human TR gene sequences so that V and J genes could be assigned. In a later analysis, CDR3 sequences and most-parsimonious VDJ recombination scenarios were assigned using the TCRdist pipeline. In a later analysis, every TCR beta chain was defined by the combination of its CDR3 amino acid sequence and its V-gene family, and reads without a unique V-gene family were dropped. A later analysis removed 550 to 700 highly shared, low-generation-probability nucleotide sequences to deal with suspected cross-contamination and a sequencing artifact. For each public chain, a later analysis derived a clonal expansion index from normalized ranks of inferred template counts within each repertoire. A later analysis computed generation probabilities with a VDJ recombination model fitted to out-of-frame rearrangements, and checked the results against IGoR. In a later analysis, TCR-TCR, TCR-HLA and TCR-CMV co-occurrence was scored with hypergeometric tests, and a repertoire-size bias correction was applied to TCR pairs. To estimate false discovery rates, a later analysis permuted the HLA or CMV assignments 20 times. In a later analysis, co-occurring TCRs were grouped using DBSCAN, with TCRdist sequence similarity added in when clustering inside HLA-allele-positive subsets. For co-occurrence clustering, repertoires with fewer than 30,000 or more than 120,000 public chains were excluded, along with five repertoires with anomalous nucleotide sharing. TCRdb stores this immuneACCESS table with in-frame sequences only. Part of the clones is absent; in the studies checked, under half of the shortfall reflects unresolved V genes, and no reason is known for the rest. D and trimming were read from the DNA, whereas the V and J calls and clone size are those reported in that table. This sample holds some 120,000 clones; roughly 80% were observed only once. The ten biggest clones cover 2.5% to 3.5% of the sample.

The cohort comprised around 690 healthy bone marrow donors. All cohort members were sampled while nominally healthy, although unrecorded immune exposures were likely present. The donor was CMV seronegative and was included in the group of a few hundred seronegative cohort members. Every donor gave a peripheral blood sample, and the peripheral blood mononuclear cells from that sample were used for TCR beta sequencing. The Qiagen DNeasy Blood Extraction Kit was used to extract genomic DNA from the blood cell samples. The CDR3 runs 15 amino acids, cysteine and phenylalanine included. Only the CDR3 DNA stays, 45 bases, in frame from base 1. Taken from the germline V gene (reference sequence), the CDR1 and CDR2 loops are MNHEY and SMNVEV. The junction shows trimming of 3 bases on V and 4 bases on J, and the gene matches do not reach 6 bases of it.

Specimen: PBMCs. The chain joins TRBV27 to TRBJ1-5; 7 central nucleotides agree with TRBD1. The TCR originated in a male donor in good health and CMV-seronegative. The CDR3 protein sequence reads: CASSFRDSRNQPQHF. At the DNA level, the sequence is TGTGCCAGCAGTTTCCGGGACAGCCGTAATCAGCCCCAGCATTTT.